One and the same sample provided the 20 T cell receptor beta chains below, sequenced in a study of T-cell reconstitution after alpha-beta-depleted transplantation in children. Unique molecular identifiers were incorporated when the TCRbeta library was constructed. TCRdb ran MiXCR on the PCR reads and lists one entry per CDR3 protein. The sample shows some 450,000 distinct CDR3 sequences, about 40% of them seen only once. The material sequenced was PBMCs, taken before TCRalphabeta/CD19-depleted stem cell transplant. All receptors derive from a girl aged 2-10 years with aplastic anemia, due to receive a stem cell transplant.

The chain uses TRBV30 and TRBJ2-3, with 7 bases aligning to TRBD1. Germline V CDR1 and CDR2: GTSNPN, SVGIG (reference sequence). This CDR3 region has 15 residues. After removal of 5 bases from V and 6 bases from J, the junction contained 14 bases not matched to a gene. DNA of the CDR3: TGTGCCTGGCTAGGTAGAGGGGGCCGTTCGGATACGCAGTATTTT. This encodes CAWLGRGGRSDTQYF.

The rearrangement uses TRBV20-1 and TRBJ2-7; D uncertain. V was pared by 2 bases and J by 5 bases, with 19 bases between. This CDR3 has 15 residues. The germline V gene has CDR1 DFQATT and CDR2 SNEGSKA (reference sequence). The DNA for the CDR3 is TGCAGTGCTAGATCCCCGTCTTGGGGTCGGGACGAGCAGTACTTC. The encoded protein is CSARSPSWGRDEQYF.

This clonotype was seen many times. The chain carries TRBV6-1 and TRBJ2-7; D is possibly TRBD1 (6 bases). This CDR3 spans 17 amino acids. V was pared by 7 bases and J by 5 bases, with 27 bases between. Germline V gives CDR1 MNHNS, CDR2 SASEGT. The CDR3 here is CASTSDRNPSEGHEQYF. The CDR3 DNA sequence: TGTGCCAGCACCTCCGACAGGAACCCAAGCGAAGGACACGAGCAGTACTTC.

The rearrangement uses TRBV30 and TRBJ1-2; D ambiguous. CDR3 size: 14 residues. Per germline, CDR1 GTSNPN and CDR2 SVGIG (reference sequence). Trimming stripped 2 bases from V and 4 bases from J, with 14 bases between. The CDR3: CAWSSRLRGYGYTF. The CDR3 DNA reads TGTGCCTGGAGTTCCAGGTTGAGAGGCTATGGCTACACCTTC.

This rearrangement joins TRBV10-3 to TRBJ1-1, with D uncertain. The CDR3 runs 12 residues. Trimming left V 6 bases short and J 4 bases short, with 9 bases between. Looked up from germline, CDR1 is ENHRY and CDR2 is SYGVKD. The CDR3 DNA reads TGTGCCATCAGAATGGAAGGCACTGAAGCTTTCTTT. Translated, it gives CAIRMEGTEAFF.

This clonotype has more than one count but fewer than ten. This chain uses TRBV4-2 with TRBJ2-1; D is possibly TRBD1 (8 bases). Germline CDR1 LGHNA, CDR2 YNFKEQ. This CDR3 is 15 amino acids long. V lost 4 bases and J lost 4, with 14 bases in between. The CDR3 spells CASSRLQGGYNEQFF. The CDR3 DNA follows: TGTGCCAGCAGCCGCTTACAGGGGGGGTACAATGAGCAGTTCTTC.

The CDR3 region is CSAPGEGGQPQHF. In DNA form, the CDR3 reads TGCAGTGCTCCGGGGGAGGGTGGTCAGCCCCAGCATTTT. The chain joins TRBV20-1 to TRBJ1-5, with D maybe TRBD1 (5 bases). Deletions cut 5 bases from V and 6 bases from J, with 14 bases between. This CDR3 comprises 13 residues. Germline assignment: CDR1 DFQATT and CDR2 SNEGSKA (reference sequence).

The chain carries TRBV5-4 and TRBJ1-2; tentative D call: TRBD1 (6 bases). The CDR3 length is 13 residues. Looked up from germline, CDR1 is SGHNT and CDR2 is YYREEE (reference sequence). V gave up 3 bases and J gave up 2 bases, with 8 bases separating them. The CDR3 nucleotides are TGTGCCAGCAGCTACAGGGAAAACTATGGCTACACCTTC. Amino acid sequence: CASSYRENYGYTF.

The sample holds a few counts of this clonotype. This chain joins TRBV20-1 and TRBJ2-3; 10 nucleotides agree with TRBD2. This CDR3 region has 16 residues. Germline assignment: CDR1 DFQATT and CDR2 SNEGSKA (reference sequence). Losses at the gene ends were 5 bases for V and 5 bases for J; bases not matched to a gene: 13. CDR3 region: CSAQLIAGGARDTQYF. The CDR3 DNA follows: TGCAGTGCTCAATTAATAGCGGGAGGAGCGAGAGATACGCAGTATTTT.

This clonotype has only a few counts. The chain uses TRBV6-5 and TRBJ1-2; 12 bases are a match to TRBD1. CDR1 and CDR2 from the germline V gene are MNHEY and SVGAGI. V gave up 2 bases and J gave up 2 bases; unmatched junction bases: 6. This CDR3 contains 17 residues. Here the CDR3 DNA reads TGTGCCAGCAGTTACCCGGAAGGGACAGGGGGCAACTATGGCTACACCTTC. This encodes CASSYPEGTGGNYGYTF.

The rearrangement joins TRBV6-1 to TRBJ1-5; the D is unclear. The germline V gene has CDR1 MNHNS and CDR2 SASEGT. There are 15 residues in the CDR3. Trimming removed 6 bases from V and 1 base from J, with 13 bases in between. The CDR3 loop is CASRPRGRSNQPQHF. The CDR3 DNA sequence: TGTGCCAGCAGGCCCCGGGGTAGGAGCAATCAGCCCCAGCATTTT.

This clonotype came up a few times. The CDR3 region is CAISESKGYSGNTIYF. The CDR3, as DNA: TGTGCCATCAGTGAGTCTAAGGGGTACTCTGGAAACACCATATATTTT. The rearrangement uses TRBV10-3 and TRBJ1-3; a possible D gene is TRBD1 (5 bases). The CDR3 is made up of 16 amino acids. The V and J ends lost 0 bases and 0 bases respectively, with 9 bases between them. CDR1 is ENHRY, CDR2 SYGVKD, per germline.

CDR3 region: CASTGTVNTGELFF. The CDR3 DNA follows: TGTGCCAGCACCGGGACTGTAAACACCGGGGAGCTGTTTTTT. This rearrangement joins TRBV5-5 to TRBJ2-2, with D perhaps matching TRBD2 (6 bases). Per the germline V gene, CDR1 is SGHKS and CDR2 is YYEKEE (reference sequence). The CDR3 is made up of 14 amino acids. V was shortened by 6 bases and J by 2 bases, with 11 bases between the two germline ends.

V and J are TRBV15 and TRBJ2-1, with D possibly being TRBD2 (5 bases). V lost 0 bases to trimming and J lost 8 bases, with 14 bases between them. Germline V lookup: CDR1 LNHNV, CDR2 YYDKDF (reference sequence). The CDR3 extends over 15 amino acids. CDR3 sequence (DNA): TGTGCCACCAGCAGAGATTCGGACGGGGTACATGAGCAGTTCTTC. Its translation: CATSRDSDGVHEQFF.

A few counts support this clonotype. V is TRBV20-1 and J is TRBJ2-7, with D perhaps TRBD1 or TRBD2 (5 bases each). Trimming cost V 1 base and J 1 base, with 14 bases left between them. Germline-derived CDR1 and CDR2 are DFQATT and SNEGSKA (reference sequence). The CDR3 contains 15 residues. The CDR3 nucleotides read TGCAGTGCTAGAGTAGGTGGGGGTGGGTCCTACGAGCAGTACTTC. Encoded protein: CSARVGGGGSYEQYF.

The genes are TRBV20-1 and TRBJ2-3, with no clear D. Trimming took 3 bases from V and 4 from J, leaving 8 bases between them. The CDR3 totals 12 residues. CDR1 and CDR2 from the germline V gene are DFQATT and SNEGSKA (reference sequence). CDR3 residues: CSASRPSDTQYF. CDR3 in DNA: TGCAGTGCTAGTCGACCGTCAGATACGCAGTATTTT.

The rearrangement uses TRBV3-1 and TRBJ1-1; no clear D gene. The CDR3 totals 13 residues. Germline V lookup: CDR1 LGHDT, CDR2 YNNKEL (reference sequence). V was cut by 5 bases and J by 3 bases, with 10 bases left in between. Here the CDR3 DNA reads TGTGCCAGCAGCTGGCAAAGGGACACTGAAGCTTTCTTT. This sequence encodes CASSWQRDTEAFF.

The chain carries TRBV5-1 and TRBJ2-5; D is unresolved. This CDR3 contains 14 residues. V lost 0 bases, J lost 2 bases, and 8 bases lay in between. Per germline, CDR1 SGHRS and CDR2 YFSETQ. This chain's CDR3 is CASSLAWQQETQYF. In DNA form, the CDR3 reads TGCGCCAGCAGCTTGGCCTGGCAGCAAGAGACCCAGTACTTC.

The chain employs TRBV29-1 and TRBJ2-5, with D uncertain. V was pared by 4 bases and J by 1 base, with 13 bases between. Germline loops: CDR1 SQVTM, CDR2 ANQGSEA. The CDR3 contains 14 residues. CDR3 sequence reads: CSVGWSALQETQYF. As DNA, the CDR3 is TGCAGCGTTGGGTGGTCAGCCCTCCAAGAGACCCAGTACTTC. The variable domain in full, completed from reference TRBV29-1 and TRBJ2-5, reads SAVISQKPSRDICQRGTSLTIQCQVDSQVTMMFWYRQQPGQSLTLIATANQGSEATYESGFVIDKFPISRPNLTFSTLTVSNMSPEDSSIYLCSVGWSALQETQYFGPGTRLLVL.

This clonotype has a handful of counts. The chain is built from TRBV7-8 and TRBJ1-5; 9 bases agree with TRBD1. This CDR3 has 16 residues. The germline V gene encodes CDR1 SGHVS and CDR2 FQNEAQ. V was clipped by 2 bases and J by 7 bases; unmatched bases: 9. The CDR3 region is CASSLRSGTGYQPQHF. The CDR3 region has the DNA TGTGCCAGCAGCTTACGTTCGGGGACAGGGTACCAGCCCCAGCATTTT.